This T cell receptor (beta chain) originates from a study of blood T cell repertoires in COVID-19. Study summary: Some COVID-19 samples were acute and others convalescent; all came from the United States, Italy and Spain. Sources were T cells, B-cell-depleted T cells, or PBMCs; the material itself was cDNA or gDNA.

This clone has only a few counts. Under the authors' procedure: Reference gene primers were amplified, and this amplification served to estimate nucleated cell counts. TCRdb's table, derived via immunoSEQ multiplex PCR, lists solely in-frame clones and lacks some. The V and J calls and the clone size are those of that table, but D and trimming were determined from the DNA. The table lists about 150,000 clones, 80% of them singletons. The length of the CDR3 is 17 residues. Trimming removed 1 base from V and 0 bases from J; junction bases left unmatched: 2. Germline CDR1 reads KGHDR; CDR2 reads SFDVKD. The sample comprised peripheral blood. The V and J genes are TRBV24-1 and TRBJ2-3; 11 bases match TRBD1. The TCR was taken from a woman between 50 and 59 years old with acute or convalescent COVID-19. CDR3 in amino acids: CATSDFGTGGSTDTQYF. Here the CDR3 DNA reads TGTGCCACCAGTGATTTTGGGACAGGGGGGAGCACAGATACGCAGTATTTT.